These 11 T cell receptor beta chains were all obtained from the same sample, sequenced in a study of cytomegalovirus exposure and HLA in healthy donors (dated by TCRdb to between 2016 and 2019). Receptor libraries were prepared by the immunoSEQ multiplex PCR assay. For the multiplex PCR, a mixture combining 60 forward primers for TCR Vbeta segments and 13 reverse primers for TCR Jbeta segments was used. TCRdb holds this immuneACCESS table with in-frame rearrangements only. Some clones are missing; in checked studies, unresolved V genes explain under half, and the rest has no known cause. This sample gives fewer than 110,000 clones in total; around four fifths of them show up just once. The top ten clones comprise around 4% of the sample. The sequencing input was PBMCs. The receptors come from a man between 35 and 55 years old in good health and CMV-seronegative.

V is TRBV7-2 and J is TRBJ2-7; 13 nucleotides align to TRBD2. CDR1 is SGHTA, CDR2 FQGNSA, per germline. J lost 2 bases, V lost 1 base, and 5 bases had no gene match. This CDR3 has 17 amino acids. CDR3 region: CASSLVSTSGGAYEQYV. CDR3 sequence (DNA): TGTGCCAGCAGCTTAGTCTCTACTAGCGGGGGGGCCTACGAGCAGTACGTC.

V gene TRBV5-1 combines with J gene TRBJ2-1, with 7 bases identical to TRBD2. V lost 6 bases to trimming and J lost 2 bases; unmatched junction nucleotides: 5. Germline V gives CDR1 SGHRS, CDR2 YFSETQ. The CDR3 has 14 residues. CDR3 in amino acids: CASNTGGAYNEQFF. The CDR3, as DNA: TGCGCCAGCAACACTGGGGGGGCCTACAATGAGCAGTTCTTC.

The chain couples TRBV7-2 to TRBJ2-1; 9 bases agree with TRBD1. The V gene's germline CDR1 is SGHTA and CDR2 FQGNSA. J gave up 2 bases and V 2 bases, and 1 base lay outside the gene matches. This CDR3 is built from 15 residues. The CDR3 loop is CASSLNRGPYNEQFF. CDR3 nucleotides: TGTGCCAGCAGCTTAAACAGGGGGCCCTACAATGAGCAGTTCTTC. The full variable domain, with the rest looked up from reference TRBV7-2 and TRBJ2-1, is GAGVSQSPSNKVTEKGKDVELRCDPISGHTALYWYRQSLGQGLEFLIYFQGNSAPDKSGLPSDRFSAERTGGSVSTLTIQRTQQEDSAVYLCASSLNRGPYNEQFFGPGTRLTVL.

The chain has TRBV18 and TRBJ1-2, with 11 bases identical to TRBD1. The length of the CDR3 is 15 residues. J was trimmed by 4 bases and V by 3 bases; bases with no gene match: 4. Per the germline V gene, CDR1 is KGHSH and CDR2 is LQKENI. In DNA form, the CDR3 reads TGTGCCAGCTCACCCGGACAGGGGGCTTCCTATGGCTACACCTTC. This gives the protein CASSPGQGASYGYTF.

To note about this clone: Mismatch with germline at one junction end may stem from a read error. The chain recombines TRBV19 with TRBJ1-1; D not resolved. The germline V gene encodes CDR1 LNHDA and CDR2 SQIVND (reference sequence). CDR3 length: 13 residues. Here the CDR3 reads CASSISRNIEAFF. The DNA for the CDR3 is TGTGCCAGTAGTATATCCAGGAACATTGAAGCTTTCTTT.

This clone appeared a few times. This CDR3 is CASSLRVGGAFF. The CDR3 DNA follows: TGTGCCAGCAGCTTACGGGTCGGAGGGGCTTTCTTT. The rearrangement links TRBV7-9 to TRBJ1-1; no firm D call. Germline CDR1 SEHNR, CDR2 FQNEAQ (reference sequence). V was cut by 2 bases and J by 11 bases, with 12 bases left in between. This CDR3 is 12 amino acids long.

This clone came up a few times. The chain is built from TRBV4-2 and TRBJ2-5; 7 nucleotides align to TRBD1. V was pared by 4 bases and J by 0 bases, with 11 bases of the junction left unmatched. Germline V gives CDR1 LGHNA, CDR2 YNFKEQ. The CDR3 totals 17 residues. The CDR3: CASSPRKWDSYQETQYF. The CDR3 nucleotides are TGTGCCAGCAGCCCTAGAAAGTGGGACAGCTACCAAGAGACCCAGTACTTC.

The chain couples TRBV7-3 to TRBJ1-5; D not certain. The CDR3 length is 13 residues. Germline V gives CDR1 SGHTA, CDR2 FQGTGA. V lost 1 base and J 5 bases, leaving 6 bases between the germline ends. The CDR3 protein is CASSLKGDQPQHF. The CDR3 nucleotides are TGTGCCAGCAGCTTAAAGGGAGATCAGCCCCAGCATTTT.

The chain recombines TRBV5-8 with TRBJ1-2; 8 nucleotides align to TRBD1. The V gene's germline CDR1 is SGHTS and CDR2 YDEGEE. This CDR3 contains 14 residues. The trim removed 4 bases at V and 4 bases at J, leaving 6 bases unmatched. The chain's CDR3 is CASSPWTGTYGYTF. CDR3 DNA: TGTGCCAGCAGCCCTTGGACAGGGACCTATGGCTACACCTTC.

This chain uses TRBV6-6 with TRBJ1-3; TRBD1 matches at 7 bases. The CDR3 extends over 13 amino acids. The trim removed 7 bases at V and 6 bases at J, leaving 6 bases unmatched. From germline, CDR1 is MNHNY and CDR2 SVGAGI (reference sequence). As DNA, the CDR3 is TGTGCCAGCACCCTGGACAGGCAAAACACCATATATTTT. As protein: CASTLDRQNTIYF.

This chain links TRBV6-1 with TRBJ2-6, with TRBD2 identical over 9 bases. The V and J ends lost 3 bases and 1 base, in that order; junction bases with no gene match: 7. There are 18 residues in the CDR3. Germline CDR1 and CDR2: MNHNS and SASEGT. The CDR3 sequence is CASSDLAGPGSGANVLTF. The CDR3, as DNA: TGTGCCAGCAGTGACCTAGCGGGGCCTGGATCTGGGGCCAACGTCCTGACTTTC.